This TCR beta chain came from a study of T cell repertoires in cytomegalovirus infection. Study summary: Through public TCR beta signatures, both CMV infection and matching HLA type were indicated.

Study-wide findings and caveats: Cumulated frequencies of public TCR beta families served to identify carriers of CMV plus the relevant HLA. HLA-C-restricted CMV clonotypes gave the most frequent clonotype in two of eight donors.

V shed 0 bases and J shed 4 bases, with 5 bases lying between them. The CDR3 is 13 residues long. CDR1 is SGHRS, CDR2 YFSETQ, per germline. This clonotype has only a few counts. Its specificity is unknown. One entry per CDR3 protein, called by TCRdb with MiXCR from the reads. The table lists roughly 310,000 distinct CDR3 sequences, roughly 16% of them singletons. This chain uses TRBV5-1 with TRBJ2-1, with unresolved D. The sample taken for sequencing was PBMCs. This TCR was recovered from a human donor in good health (CMV status not recorded). Some clones in this sample may be carry-over from other donors' samples. The CDR3 DNA reads as TGCGCCAGCAGCTTGGACATTTACAATGAGCAGTTCTTC. This gives the protein CASSLDIYNEQFF.